These 13 T cell receptor beta chains were sequenced from one sample in a study of cytomegalovirus exposure and HLA in healthy donors. The primer mix had 60 Vbeta and 13 Jbeta primers. The method was immunoSEQ multiplex PCR; TCRdb's version includes in-frame clones alone and lacks a portion of them. The sample lists around 120,000 clones; about 81% were seen once. Sequencing used PBMCs. The receptors were sampled from a woman aged 35 to 49 in good health and CMV-seropositive.

The rearrangement links TRBV5-4 to TRBJ2-7, with 9 bases fitting TRBD1. Looked up from germline, CDR1 is SGHNT and CDR2 is YYREEE (reference sequence). The CDR3 runs 14 residues. The junction had 4 bases not matched to a gene; V was cut back by 0 bases and J by 6 bases. CDR3 loop: CASSLAGTGSEQYF. The CDR3 DNA is TGTGCCAGCAGCTTGGCTGGGACAGGGAGCGAGCAGTACTTC.

This chain connects TRBV9 to TRBJ2-5; D is perhaps TRBD2 (6 bases). The CDR3 covers 15 residues. Trimming removed 0 bases from V and 2 bases from J, with 11 bases in between. Germline CDR1 reads SGDLS; CDR2 reads YYNGEE. The CDR3 loop is CASSVGGIGQETQYF. CDR3 sequence (DNA): TGTGCCAGCAGCGTAGGCGGGATAGGGCAAGAGACCCAGTACTTC.

The V call is TRBV4-3, the J call TRBJ2-1, with D unclear. V lost 0 bases to trimming and J lost 4 bases, with 10 bases between them. Germline CDR1 LGHNA, CDR2 YSLEER. There are 15 residues in the CDR3. CDR3 in amino acids: CASSQDANSYNEQFF. The CDR3 DNA reads TGCGCCAGCAGCCAAGATGCGAACAGTTACAATGAGCAGTTCTTC.

V gene TRBV20-1 combines with J gene TRBJ2-5, with a weak D call TRBD2 (5 bases). Trimming took off 7 bases at V and 2 bases at J, with 8 bases between the two ends. The germline V gene encodes CDR1 DFQATT and CDR2 SNEGSKA (reference sequence). CDR3 size: 11 residues. CDR3 sequence (DNA): TGCAGTGTGGACTTACAAGAGACCCAGTACTTC. Protein product: CSVDLQETQYF.

This chain uses TRBV6-5 with TRBJ2-7; D possibly corresponds to TRBD2 (6 bases). Germline V gene sequence: CDR1 MNHEY, CDR2 SVGAGI. This CDR3 is built from 13 residues. V was shortened by 4 bases and J by 2 bases, with 9 bases between the two germline ends. As DNA, the CDR3 is TGTGCCAGCAGTTGGAGGGGTGCCTACGAGCAGTACTTC. Encoded protein: CASSWRGAYEQYF.

J is TRBJ2-5 and V is TRBV5-6, with 12 nucleotides matching TRBD2. V was pared by 3 bases and J by 2 bases, with 5 bases of the junction left unmatched. The CDR3 sequence is 16 residues long. The germline V gene has CDR1 SGHDT and CDR2 YYEEEE. CDR3 loop: CASSSSGRGLQETQYF. The CDR3 DNA reads TGTGCCAGCAGCTCTAGCGGGAGGGGTCTTCAAGAGACCCAGTACTTC.

The V gene is TRBV14, the J gene TRBJ1-1; D is unresolved. The CDR3 is made up of 14 amino acids. V lost 4 bases, J lost 7 bases, and 16 bases lay in between. In germline, CDR1 is SGHDN, CDR2 FVKESK. DNA of the CDR3: TGTGCCAGCAGCCGAGTAACGCGCGCTGGTGAAGCTTTCTTT. Its protein product is CASSRVTRAGEAFF. The full variable domain, completed using reference TRBV14 and TRBJ1-1, is EAGVTQFPSHSVIEKGQTVTLRCDPISGHDNLYWYRRVMGKEIKFLLHFVKESKQDESGMPNNRFLAERTGGTYSTLKVQPAELEDSGVYFCASSRVTRAGEAFFGQGTRLTVV.

This clone was seen a single time. The chain recombines TRBV5-1 with TRBJ2-1, with 10 bases fitting TRBD1. The V and J ends lost 5 bases and 9 bases, in that order; junction bases with no gene match: 11. The CDR3 covers 15 residues. Germline V CDR1 and CDR2: SGHRS, YFSETQ. Here the CDR3 DNA reads TGCGCCAGCAGAACCGGGACAGGGGAGGTCAGTGAGCAGTTCTTC. Translating it yields CASRTGTGEVSEQFF.

This clone came up once. V is TRBV25-1 and J is TRBJ2-5; no reliable D call. The germline V and J ends were trimmed by 4 bases and 3 bases, with 3 bases remaining between them. CDR1 and CDR2 from the germline V gene are MGHDK and SYGVNS. This CDR3 has 11 amino acids. CDR3 nucleotide sequence: TGTGCCAGCAGTGCCAAAGAGACCCAGTACTTC. Protein product: CASSAKETQYF.

The CDR3, as DNA: TGTGCCTTCGGACAGCCGCTAACAGATACGCAGTATTTT. Residues: CAFGQPLTDTQYF. The gene calls are TRBV30 and TRBJ2-3; D might be TRBD1 (6 bases). The germline V gene encodes CDR1 GTSNPN and CDR2 SVGIG (reference sequence). There are 13 residues in the CDR3. Trimming removed 7 bases at V and 3 bases at J, with 14 bases between.

The chain carries TRBV28 and TRBJ2-5; 7 bases align to TRBD1. The CDR3 extends over 15 amino acids. Germline trimming cut 4 bases from V and 4 bases from J; bases unmatched to any gene: 9. Germline V gene sequence: CDR1 MDHEN, CDR2 SYDVKM. CDR3 amino acids: CASSSYRQGPETQYF. For the CDR3, the DNA is TGTGCCAGCAGTTCCTACCGACAGGGTCCAGAGACCCAGTACTTC.

This chain uses TRBV29-1 with TRBJ2-7; D might be TRBD2 (6 bases). The CDR3 sequence is 13 residues long. The germline V gene has CDR1 SQVTM and CDR2 ANQGSEA. V lost 2 bases and J lost 6, with 14 bases in between. The CDR3 protein is CSVESGTPLEQYF. CDR3 coding DNA: TGCAGCGTTGAATCCGGGACTCCCCTCGAGCAGTACTTC.

This rearrangement joins TRBV5-4 to TRBJ2-5; D is ambiguous. Trimming removed 2 bases at V and 4 bases at J, with 3 bases between. The CDR3 covers 11 residues. Germline loops: CDR1 SGHNT, CDR2 YYREEE (reference sequence). Here the CDR3 reads CASSFGETQYF. Written as DNA, the CDR3 is TGTGCCAGCAGCTTCGGAGAGACCCAGTACTTC.